These 14 T cell receptor beta chains were all obtained from the same sample, sequenced in a study of technical replicates of blood from a few donors. The assay was immunoSEQ multiplex PCR, and TCRdb's table has in-frame clones only and misses some. The sample comprises approximately 79,000 clones, about 97% of which are singletons, and around 0.2% rests with the top ten. What was sequenced was T cells isolated from PBMCs. Receptors were obtained from a human donor in good health.

The chain employs TRBV9 and TRBJ2-2, with 8 bases lining up with TRBD2. V gave up 4 bases and J gave up 1 base; unmatched junction bases: 3. The CDR3 loop spans 15 amino acids. Germline CDR1 reads SGDLS; CDR2 reads YYNGEE. CDR3 region: CASSRTSGNTGELFF. CDR3 nucleotide sequence: TGTGCCAGCAGCCGTACTAGCGGGAACACCGGGGAGCTGTTTTTT.

The J gene is TRBJ1-1, the V gene TRBV27, with D possibly being TRBD1 (5 bases). V lost 6 bases and J 5 bases, leaving 16 bases between the germline ends. The germline V gene has CDR1 MNHEY and CDR2 SMNVEV (reference sequence). The CDR3 spans 14 residues. The CDR3 region has the DNA TGTGCCAGCAGAGGACGGGGGGGGTTTACTGAAGCTTTCTTT. It is translated as CASRGRGGFTEAFF.

V usage is TRBV25-1 and J usage is TRBJ1-2; 8 bases are a match to TRBD1. V shed 6 bases, J shed 5 bases, and the junction held 8 bases outside the gene matches. CDR1 MGHDK and CDR2 SYGVNS come from the germline V gene. The CDR3 loop spans 14 amino acids. CDR3 sequence: CASRPGQGAYGYTF. CDR3 bases: TGTGCCAGCAGGCCCGGTCAGGGGGCGTATGGCTACACCTTC.

This chain joins TRBV7-6 and TRBJ2-7, with a weak D call TRBD2 (5 bases). V was trimmed by 1 base and J by 3 bases, leaving 13 bases between them. Per the germline V gene, CDR1 is SGHVS and CDR2 is FNYEAQ. This CDR3 spans 15 amino acids. In nucleotides, the CDR3 is TGTGCCAGCAGCTTAGAAGCGGAGACCAACTACGAGCAGTACTTC. Amino acids: CASSLEAETNYEQYF.

The chain carries TRBV7-9 and TRBJ2-3; D call uncertain. The CDR3 runs to 11 residues. V shed 6 bases and J shed 7 bases, with 8 bases lying between them. CDR1 is SEHNR, CDR2 FQNEAQ, per germline (reference sequence). In nucleotides, the CDR3 is TGTGCCAGCAGGGTGAGAAATACGCAGTATTTT. Encoded protein: CASRVRNTQYF.

The J gene is TRBJ2-1, the V gene TRBV5-5; the match to TRBD2 covers 11 bases. Unmatched junction bases numbered 8, after V lost 3 bases and J lost 6 bases. Germline V gene lookup returns CDR1 SGHKS and CDR2 YYEKEE (reference sequence). The CDR3 loop spans 16 amino acids. The CDR3: CASSWPGLAGGNEQFF. The DNA of the CDR3 is TGTGCCAGCAGCTGGCCTGGGCTAGCGGGGGGCAATGAGCAGTTCTTC.

The CDR3 DNA is TGTGCCAGTAGTGCCGGGACAGACAGATATTCACCCCTCCACTTT. Amino acid sequence: CASSAGTDRYSPLHF. The chain employs TRBV19 and TRBJ1-6; 7 nucleotides agree with TRBD1. CDR3 length equals 15 residues. Germline CDR1 is LNHDA and CDR2 is SQIVND (reference sequence). The V segment lost 5 bases and the J segment 8 bases; nucleotides outside the gene matches: 9.

This chain links TRBV4-1 with TRBJ1-1, with D possibly matching TRBD1 (6 bases). Trimming removed 1 base from V and 5 bases from J, with 17 bases in between. This CDR3 has 16 residues. Germline lookup yields CDR1 MGHRA and CDR2 YSYEKL. DNA for the CDR3: TGCGCCAGCAGCCAAGTTTTCAGCAGGGGTCGGACTGAAGCTTTCTTT. Its protein is CASSQVFSRGRTEAFF.

The rearrangement links TRBV10-1 to TRBJ2-2; 7 bases are shared with TRBD2. Germline V gene lookup returns CDR1 WNHNN and CDR2 SYGVQD (reference sequence). The CDR3 contains 16 residues. With 1 base clipped from V and 1 base from J, the junction kept 3 bases outside the gene matches. As DNA, the CDR3 is TGCGCCAGCAGTGAGTGGGGCGGGGGGAACACCGGGGAGCTGTTTTTT. The encoded protein is CASSEWGGGNTGELFF.

The DNA of the CDR3 is TGTGCCAGCTCACCGTACGGGAAGGAGGGCGGCTACACCTTC. It translates to CASSPYGKEGGYTF. The genes are TRBV18 and TRBJ1-2, with D unresolved. The germline V and J ends were trimmed by 3 bases and 8 bases, with 16 bases remaining between them. CDR1 is KGHSH, CDR2 LQKENI, per germline. The CDR3 length is 14 residues. The full variable domain, its missing parts supplied by reference TRBV18 and TRBJ1-2, is NAGVMQNPRHLVRRRGQEARLRCSPMKGHSHVYWYRQLPEEGLKFMVYLQKENIIDESGMPKERFSAEFPKEGPSILRIQQVVRGDSAAYFCASSPYGKEGGYTFGSGTRLTVV.

This rearrangement joins TRBV6-5 to TRBJ2-4; D perhaps matches TRBD1 (6 bases). This CDR3 is built from 15 residues. Germline lookup yields CDR1 MNHEY and CDR2 SVGAGI. The V end lost 6 bases, the J end lost 0 bases, and 12 bases lay between the germline ends. The DNA for the CDR3 is TGTGCCAGCAGCCGGGACATACTAGCCAAAAACATTCAGTACTTC. This encodes CASSRDILAKNIQYF.

J is TRBJ1-1 and V is TRBV9; 10 bases are a match to TRBD1. The ends lost 4 bases at V and 3 bases at J; junction bases unmatched: 6. CDR1 is SGDLS, CDR2 YYNGEE, per germline. The CDR3 contains 15 residues. CDR3 amino acids: CASSSRDRGYTEAFF. Written as DNA, the CDR3 is TGTGCCAGCAGCTCCCGGGACAGGGGTTACACTGAAGCTTTCTTT.

The V and J genes are TRBV7-9 and TRBJ2-1; 8 nucleotides line up with TRBD1. Germline CDR1 SEHNR, CDR2 FQNEAQ (reference sequence). The ends lost 2 bases at V and 5 bases at J; junction bases unmatched: 5. The CDR3 has 15 residues. CDR3 sequence (DNA): TGTGCCAGCAGCTTAAGTCAGGGGGCCCACAATGAGCAGTTCTTC. Translation gives CASSLSQGAHNEQFF.

The V gene is TRBV29-1, the J gene TRBJ2-1; possibly TRBD1 for D (5 bases). This CDR3 is built from 15 residues. The germline gives CDR1 SQVTM, CDR2 ANQGSEA. V was cut by 0 bases and J by 2 bases, with 11 bases left in between. The chain's CDR3 is CSVEDLGRAYNEQFF. The CDR3 DNA is TGCAGCGTTGAAGATCTGGGCAGGGCCTACAATGAGCAGTTCTTC.